This TCR beta chain was obtained from a study of Ad26.COV2.S vaccination and SARS-CoV-2 variants. Measured with immunoSEQ multiplex PCR; TCRdb has only the in-frame clones, and not every one. This sample has about 350,000 clones, with 85% to 90% found just once. Treatment in this sample: around 19 received Ad26.COV2.S at low or high dose, single or two shots; 5 received placebo; per-sample allocation not given. Repertoires come from day 63 after the first vaccine or placebo injection. Sequencing was performed on peripheral blood, taken in a trial of Ad26.COV2.S vaccine versus placebo. The clonotype comes from a person between 18 and 60 years old who received the Ad26.COV2.S COVID-19 vaccine or a placebo.

The CDR3 spells CASSTRDRGSITDTQYF. The CDR3 bases are TGTGCCAGTAGTACTCGGGACAGGGGGTCAATCACAGATACGCAGTATTTT. This chain connects TRBV19 to TRBJ2-3; 11 positions match TRBD1. The V and J ends lost 4 bases and 2 bases, in that order; junction bases with no gene match: 8. The CDR3 contains 17 residues. CDR1 and CDR2 from the germline V gene are LNHDA and SQIVND (reference sequence).